This T cell receptor (beta chain) was identified during a study of monozygotic twins with inflammatory bowel disease. Germline values: CDR1 KGHSH, CDR2 LQKENI. The CDR3 sequence is 15 residues long. TCRdb reprocessed the 5' RACE reads and reports one entry per CDR3 protein, with no DNA. The repertoire table contains under 150,000 distinct CDR3 sequences. This chain joins TRBV18 and TRBJ2-7; no DNA is available, so the TRBD1 call from TCRdb remains unchecked. Sequencing used blood. This TCR derives from a human donor with ulcerative colitis or Crohn's disease, or a healthy co-twin of an affected twin (not recorded which). This chain's CDR3 is CASSPPDRYGEEQYF.